Listed here are 24 T cell receptor beta chains from one sample, sequenced in a study of cytomegalovirus exposure and HLA in healthy donors (dated by TCRdb to 2016 to 2017). The library relied on the immunoSEQ multiplex PCR assay. For the multiplex PCR, a mixture combining 60 forward primers for TCR Vbeta segments and 13 reverse primers for TCR Jbeta segments was used. TCRdb mirrors the immuneACCESS table, restricted to in-frame sequences. Some clones are absent from its copies; in checked studies, under half trace to an unresolved V gene, and the reason for the others is unknown. Within this sample are about 200,000 clones, with around 75% of them counted one time only. The ten top clones hold more than 0.35% of the sample. The sample taken for sequencing was PBMCs. All receptors derive from a male donor in good health and CMV-seropositive.

This clone was recorded once. CDR3 DNA sequence: TGTGCCAGCAGCCCGGGGAACACTGAAGCTTTCTTT. Translating gives CASSPGNTEAFF. This chain uses TRBV6-6 with TRBJ1-1, with D hard to call. The germline V and J ends were trimmed by 6 bases and 1 base, with 6 bases remaining between them. CDR3 length equals 12 residues. Germline CDR1 MNHNY, CDR2 SVGAGI (reference sequence).

The genes are TRBV19 and TRBJ1-2; D uncertain. CDR3 length: 12 amino acids. Germline assignment: CDR1 LNHDA and CDR2 SQIVND (reference sequence). Trimming removed 4 bases at V and 8 bases at J, with 11 bases between. This CDR3 is CASSRGGGGYTF. The CDR3 DNA sequence: TGTGCCAGTAGTAGGGGTGGAGGAGGCTACACCTTC.

The rearrangement joins TRBV29-1 to TRBJ2-2; D perhaps matches TRBD1 (6 bases). CDR3 length equals 14 residues. Germline V gives CDR1 SQVTM, CDR2 ANQGSEA. Trimming pared 4 bases from V and 1 base from J, leaving 10 bases between. CDR3 nucleotides: TGCAGCGTTGTGCGGACAGTGAACACCGGGGAGCTGTTTTTT. Translating it yields CSVVRTVNTGELFF.

The chain links TRBV11-2 to TRBJ2-2, with 7 bases matching TRBD2. This CDR3 is built from 15 residues. Germline CDR1 reads SGHAT; CDR2 reads FQNNGV. V was pared by 3 bases and J by 7 bases, with 8 bases of the junction left unmatched. CDR3 sequence: CASSFAGTGGGELFF. The CDR3 DNA is TGTGCCAGCAGCTTTGCGGGTACGGGGGGCGGGGAGCTGTTTTTT. The complete variable domain, with remaining parts taken from reference TRBV11-2 and TRBJ2-2, reads EAGVAQSPRYKIIEKRQSVAFWCNPISGHATLYWYQQILGQGPKLLIQFQNNGVVDDSQLPKDRFSAERLKGVDSTLKIQPAKLEDSAVYLCASSFAGTGGGELFFGEGSRLTVL.

V is TRBV19 and J is TRBJ2-5; D might be TRBD2 (6 bases). CDR3 length: 14 amino acids. Germline values: CDR1 LNHDA, CDR2 SQIVND (reference sequence). Trimming removed 4 bases at V and 4 bases at J, with 13 bases between. In DNA form, the CDR3 reads TGTGCCAGTAGTACTGGTGCGGGGACAGAGACCCAGTACTTC. It translates to CASSTGAGTETQYF.

The chain employs TRBV4-1 and TRBJ2-1; 10 nucleotides line up with TRBD2. This CDR3 comprises 17 residues. With V trimmed by 2 bases and J by 4 bases, 8 bases remained unmatched. The germline CDR1 and CDR2 sequences are MGHRA and YSYEKL. The CDR3: CASSQSYLAGAYNEQFF. The CDR3 nucleotides are TGCGCCAGCAGCCAAAGTTACCTAGCGGGAGCTTACAATGAGCAGTTCTTC.

This chain connects TRBV4-1 to TRBJ2-2; 7 nucleotides match TRBD1. The germline V gene has CDR1 MGHRA and CDR2 YSYEKL. V trimming: 4 bases; J trimming: 7 bases; junction bases outside the gene matches: 9. This CDR3 is built from 15 residues. CDR3 nucleotide sequence: TGCGCCAGCAGCCCATTGGGACAGCTCGGCGGGGAGCTGTTTTTT. Residues: CASSPLGQLGGELFF.

CDR3 region: CASSYSNKGSYEQYF. CDR3 nucleotide sequence: TGTGCCAGCAGTTACTCGAATAAGGGGTCCTACGAGCAGTACTTC. The rearrangement uses TRBV6-5 and TRBJ2-7, with a tentative D call TRBD1 (5 bases). This CDR3 is built from 15 residues. The germline V gene has CDR1 MNHEY and CDR2 SVGAGI. V was clipped by 0 bases and J by 1 base, with 10 bases between them.

This sequence joins TRBV7-2 and TRBJ2-3, with 8 bases fitting TRBD1. This CDR3 region has 16 residues. Germline lookup yields CDR1 SGHTA and CDR2 FQGNSA. After removal of 5 bases from V and 1 base from J, the junction contained 8 bases not matched to a gene. This chain's CDR3 is CASSRRGRSGTDTQYF. In nucleotides, the CDR3 is TGTGCCAGCAGCCGCAGGGGGCGAAGCGGCACAGATACGCAGTATTTT.

This clone was observed once. This chain joins TRBV12-5 and TRBJ2-5; 10 bases are shared with TRBD2. Germline V gene lookup returns CDR1 LGHNT and CDR2 FRNRAP. The CDR3 contains 17 residues. The V segment lost 4 bases and the J segment 5 bases; nucleotides outside the gene matches: 13. This CDR3 is CASGSGSGGPRGETQYF. CDR3 bases: TGTGCTAGTGGTTCGGGTAGCGGGGGGCCCCGAGGGGAGACCCAGTACTTC.

J is TRBJ2-5 and V is TRBV5-6; TRBD2 matches 11 bases. The CDR3 length is 14 residues. The V and J ends lost 5 bases and 5 bases, in that order; junction bases with no gene match: 5. Germline V gene data show CDR1 as SGHDT and CDR2 as YYEEEE. The CDR3 DNA follows: TGTGCCAGCAGACTAGCGGGAGTTGTGGAGACCCAGTACTTC. Protein: CASRLAGVVETQYF.

Only one count was recorded for this clone. The V gene is TRBV5-6, the J gene TRBJ1-5, with unresolved D. Germline V CDR1 and CDR2: SGHDT, YYEEEE. The CDR3 length is 14 residues. V dropped 4 bases and J dropped 6 bases, with 14 bases sitting between them. CDR3 in amino acids: CASSLRAVRQPQHF. CDR3 DNA sequence: TGTGCCAGCAGCCTGAGGGCAGTACGTCAGCCCCAGCATTTT.

The chain joins TRBV5-1 to TRBJ2-3; D is possibly TRBD1 (5 bases). Per germline, CDR1 SGHRS and CDR2 YFSETQ. Trimming took off 2 bases at V and 5 bases at J, with 15 bases between the two ends. CDR3 length: 15 residues. The CDR3 sequence: CASSFIGAFGDTQYF. DNA for the CDR3: TGCGCCAGCAGCTTCATTGGGGCGTTCGGAGATACGCAGTATTTT.

The chain recombines TRBV27 with TRBJ1-6; 7 bases align to TRBD1. Germline lookup yields CDR1 MNHEY and CDR2 SMNVEV (reference sequence). The ends lost 2 bases at V and 7 bases at J; junction bases unmatched: 5. This CDR3 region has 15 residues. CDR3 bases: TGTGCCAGCAGTTTACAGGGACAGCGGAATTCACCCCTCCACTTT. Its translation is CASSLQGQRNSPLHF.

Only a few counts were recorded for this clone. This chain connects TRBV5-1 to TRBJ2-5; tentative D call: TRBD2 (6 bases). CDR3 size: 15 residues. CDR1 SGHRS and CDR2 YFSETQ come from the germline V gene. Between the trimmed V and J ends, which lost 3 bases and 5 bases, there was a span of 17 bases. The CDR3 nucleotides are TGCGCCAGCAGCTCTGGCGGGGCCGTGAGGGAGACCCAGTACTTC. This translates into CASSSGGAVRETQYF.

This chain joins TRBV14 and TRBJ1-2; TRBD1 agrees at 9 bases. V shed 4 bases, J shed 0 bases, and the junction held 12 bases outside the gene matches. The V gene's germline CDR1 is SGHDN and CDR2 FVKESK. The CDR3 contains 18 residues. CDR3 amino acids: CASSRPTGGTGTNYGYTF. CDR3 nucleotides: TGTGCCAGCAGCCGCCCAACAGGAGGGACAGGGACTAACTATGGCTACACCTTC.

This sequence joins TRBV5-1 and TRBJ2-5, with a weak D call TRBD2 (6 bases). Looked up from germline, CDR1 is SGHRS and CDR2 is YFSETQ. The CDR3 totals 16 residues. Trimming pared 0 bases from V and 7 bases from J, leaving 19 bases between. In nucleotides, the CDR3 is TGCGCCAGCAGCTTGGACAAATTTGGGAGGTTGGGGACCCAGTACTTC. Its protein product is CASSLDKFGRLGTQYF.

The chain joins TRBV5-1 to TRBJ2-3; D is unresolved. Trimming left V 0 bases short and J 0 bases short, with 11 bases between. Germline values: CDR1 SGHRS, CDR2 YFSETQ. CDR3 size: 16 residues. CDR3: CASSLALTTSTDTQYF. Written as DNA, the CDR3 is TGCGCCAGCAGCTTGGCCCTAACTACCAGCACAGATACGCAGTATTTT.

The chain carries TRBV7-2 and TRBJ2-7; TRBD1 matches at 7 bases. There are 15 residues in the CDR3. The germline V gene encodes CDR1 SGHTA and CDR2 FQGNSA. V was pared by 2 bases and J by 1 base, with 5 bases of the junction left unmatched. CDR3 nucleotide sequence: TGTGCCAGCAGCTTAACACAGGGGTTATCCTACGAGCAGTACTTC. Protein sequence: CASSLTQGLSYEQYF.

The chain uses TRBV6-5 and TRBJ2-7; tentative D call: TRBD1 (6 bases). There are 11 residues in the CDR3. Germline CDR1 reads MNHEY; CDR2 reads SVGAGI. Trimming pared 8 bases from V and 6 bases from J, leaving 11 bases between. The CDR3 DNA reads TGTGCCAGCCAACAGGGTACCGAGCAGTACTTC. It encodes CASQQGTEQYF.

CDR3 amino acids: CASTGRGVYEQYF. In DNA form, the CDR3 reads TGTGCCAGCACGGGGAGGGGTGTTTACGAGCAGTACTTC. This chain connects TRBV6-5 to TRBJ2-7; 7 nucleotides agree with TRBD2. Trimming at V came to 7 bases and at J to 4 bases, leaving 7 bases not matched to a gene. The CDR3 has 13 amino acids. Germline CDR1 MNHEY, CDR2 SVGAGI.

The rearrangement joins TRBV27 to TRBJ2-7; 11 nucleotides align to TRBD1. Losses at the gene ends were 6 bases for V and 7 bases for J; bases not matched to a gene: 11. The CDR3 consists of 15 residues. CDR1 and CDR2 from the germline V gene are MNHEY and SMNVEV (reference sequence). The CDR3 DNA sequence: TGTGCCAGCAGGCTCCCCGGACAGGGGGCACAAGAGCAGTACTTC. It is translated as CASRLPGQGAQEQYF.

This clone turned up a few times. The V gene is TRBV30, the J gene TRBJ2-2; 9 bases align to TRBD2. CDR3 length: 16 amino acids. Germline CDR1 and CDR2: GTSNPN and SVGIG (reference sequence). After removal of 2 bases from V and 8 bases from J, the junction contained 12 bases not matched to a gene. The CDR3 loop is CAWSPIAGVRPGELFF. The CDR3 nucleotides read TGTGCCTGGAGTCCCATAGCGGGAGTACGCCCGGGGGAGCTGTTTTTT.

In DNA form, the CDR3 reads TGTGCCAGCAGCCACCCCAGGGAAAAACTGTTTTTT. This sequence encodes CASSHPREKLFF. The gene calls are TRBV7-2 and TRBJ1-4; unclear D gene. Germline-derived CDR1 and CDR2 are SGHTA and FQGNSA. Trimming removed 5 bases from V and 8 bases from J, with 9 bases in between. The CDR3 runs to 12 residues.